This entry lists 13 T cell receptor beta chains sequenced from one sample in a study of shared clonotypes between healthy human individuals. Data came from immunoSEQ multiplex PCR; TCRdb stores just in-frame clones and leaves some out. The data show 400,000 to 550,000 clones, around 79% seen once. Sequencing used PBMCs. These receptor sequences come from a middle-aged woman in good health. Some clones in this sample may be carry-over from other donors' samples.

The V gene is TRBV5-1, the J gene TRBJ2-1, with D uncertain. Trimming left V 0 bases short and J 3 bases short, with 7 bases between. The CDR3 covers 14 residues. CDR1 SGHRS and CDR2 YFSETQ come from the germline V gene. CDR3 sequence: CASSLDHSYNEQFF. The CDR3 DNA reads as TGCGCCAGCAGCTTGGACCACAGCTACAATGAGCAGTTCTTC.

The J gene is TRBJ2-4, the V gene TRBV4-1; D unresolved. CDR1 is MGHRA and CDR2 is YSYEKL in the germline V gene. V gave up 2 bases and J gave up 0 bases, with 8 bases separating them. The CDR3 is 15 amino acids. CDR3 DNA sequence: TGCGCCAGCAGCCAAACCCGGCTAGCCAAAAACATTCAGTACTTC. Protein sequence: CASSQTRLAKNIQYF.

This clone was picked up one time. V usage is TRBV11-2 and J usage is TRBJ2-7; D gene ambiguous. Between the trimmed V and J ends, which lost 1 base and 0 bases, there was a span of 10 bases. Germline V gene data show CDR1 as SGHAT and CDR2 as FQNNGV. CDR3 length: 15 amino acids. CDR3 loop: CASSLAVGSSYEQYF. As DNA, the CDR3 is TGTGCCAGCAGCTTAGCAGTGGGAAGCTCCTACGAGCAGTACTTC. The full variable domain, its missing parts supplied by reference TRBV11-2 and TRBJ2-7, is EAGVAQSPRYKIIEKRQSVAFWCNPISGHATLYWYQQILGQGPKLLIQFQNNGVVDDSQLPKDRFSAERLKGVDSTLKIQPAKLEDSAVYLCASSLAVGSSYEQYFGPGTRLTVT.

The chain combines TRBV6-5 with TRBJ2-7; 8 bases agree with TRBD2. V lost 5 bases and J lost 0; bases outside the gene matches: 3. The CDR3 runs to 14 residues. Germline V CDR1 and CDR2: MNHEY, SVGAGI. Written as DNA, the CDR3 is TGTGCCAGCAGTGATGCGGGGGGCTCCTACGAGCAGTACTTC. It yields the protein CASSDAGGSYEQYF.

This chain joins TRBV15 and TRBJ2-5; 7 bases align to TRBD2. Germline V CDR1 and CDR2: LNHNV, YYDKDF (reference sequence). J was trimmed by 5 bases and V by 5 bases; bases with no gene match: 8. The CDR3 runs 14 residues. The CDR3 loop is CATSGLLARETQYF. The CDR3 DNA reads as TGTGCCACCAGCGGATTACTAGCGAGGGAGACCCAGTACTTC.

The genes are TRBV6-1 and TRBJ1-5; D is uncertain. V lost 2 bases and J lost 1, with 15 bases in between. The CDR3 has 17 residues. In germline, CDR1 is MNHNS, CDR2 SASEGT. The CDR3 spells CASSELGGFESNQPQHF. DNA of the CDR3: TGTGCCAGCAGTGAATTAGGAGGGTTCGAGAGCAATCAGCCCCAGCATTTT.

As for this clone: Distinct nucleotide sequences in the sample also encode this CDR3. The rearrangement uses TRBV19 and TRBJ2-3; D is undetermined. The germline gives CDR1 LNHDA, CDR2 SQIVND (reference sequence). The CDR3 consists of 13 residues. V gave up 3 bases and J gave up 3 bases, with 7 bases separating them. The CDR3 is CASSIVRTDTQYF. DNA of the CDR3: TGTGCCAGTAGTATTGTCCGTACAGATACGCAGTATTTT.

To note about this clone: This CDR3 is also generated by other DNA sequences in the sample. The chain links TRBV7-3 to TRBJ1-3, with no clear D. The V and J ends lost 0 bases and 1 base respectively, with 4 bases between them. The CDR3 length is 14 residues. CDR1 and CDR2 (germline): SGHTA, FQGTGA. CDR3 nucleotide sequence: TGTGCCAGCAGCTTAACCGGTTCTGGAAACACCATATATTTT. Amino acids: CASSLTGSGNTIYF. The full variable domain, its missing parts supplied by reference TRBV7-3 and TRBJ1-3, is GAGVSQTPSNKVTEKGKYVELRCDPISGHTALYWYRQSLGQGPEFLIYFQGTGAADDSGLPNDRFFAVRPEGSVSTLKIQRTERGDSAVYLCASSLTGSGNTIYFGEGSWLTVV.

As concerns this clone: Other DNA variants within this sample encode the same CDR3. The chain recombines TRBV11-2 with TRBJ2-1, with 7 bases aligning to TRBD2. The trim removed 1 base at V and 7 bases at J, leaving 4 bases unmatched. This CDR3 is built from 14 residues. Germline assignment: CDR1 SGHAT and CDR2 FQNNGV. CDR3 loop: CASSLGGSLNEQFF. The CDR3 DNA follows: TGTGCCAGCAGCTTAGGCGGGAGCTTGAATGAGCAGTTCTTC.

The rearrangement links TRBV6-5 to TRBJ1-4, with 8 nucleotides matching TRBD1. This CDR3 contains 14 residues. Germline CDR1 MNHEY, CDR2 SVGAGI. Unmatched junction bases numbered 9, after V lost 8 bases and J lost 7 bases. The CDR3 nucleotides are TGTGCCAGCCGATCAGGGGGCAGCATTGAAAAACTGTTTTTT. Translating it yields CASRSGGSIEKLFF.

The rearrangement uses TRBV28 and TRBJ2-7; 8 bases match TRBD2. Trimming at V came to 7 bases and at J to 4 bases, leaving 12 bases not matched to a gene. Germline CDR1 MDHEN, CDR2 SYDVKM. The CDR3 is made up of 15 amino acids. CDR3 coding DNA: TGTGCCAGCACCCAACCGGCCAGCGGGAGTTACGAGCAGTACTTC. Protein: CASTQPASGSYEQYF.

The chain is built from TRBV7-9 and TRBJ2-2, with 7 bases identical to TRBD1. Per germline, CDR1 SEHNR and CDR2 FQNEAQ (reference sequence). The CDR3 is 16 residues long. Trimming took 4 bases from V and 1 from J; bases not matched to a gene: 6. CDR3 nucleotides: TGTGCCAGCAGCTCAAGGGACAGATTGAACACCGGGGAGCTGTTTTTT. It translates to CASSSRDRLNTGELFF.

This rearrangement joins TRBV2 to TRBJ2-1, with TRBD2 matching over 11 bases. Germline trimming cut 6 bases from V and 5 bases from J; bases unmatched to any gene: 6. Germline V gene sequence: CDR1 SNHLY, CDR2 FYNNEI. The CDR3 consists of 15 residues. This CDR3 is CASSGTSGGDNEQFF. The CDR3 DNA reads as TGTGCCAGCAGCGGGACTAGCGGAGGGGACAATGAGCAGTTCTTC.